This T cell receptor (beta chain) was retrieved from a study of blood T cell repertoires in COVID-19. Study at large: Researchers got acute and convalescent COVID-19 samples from the United States, Italy and Spain.

Data came from immunoSEQ multiplex PCR; TCRdb stores just in-frame clones and leaves some out. The sample contains approximately 190,000 clones, 80% to 90% of which appear only once. The CDR3 is made up of 16 amino acids. V gave up 5 bases and J gave up 6 bases; unmatched junction bases: 7. Germline V CDR1 and CDR2: SGHAT, FQNNGV. The TCR comes from a man at least 80 years old with acute or convalescent COVID-19. The sequenced sample was peripheral blood. V and J are TRBV11-2 and TRBJ2-1, with 13 bases aligning to TRBD2. The CDR3 loop is CASSATSGRVVNEQFF. The CDR3 DNA is TGTGCCAGCAGCGCAACTAGCGGGAGGGTGGTCAATGAGCAGTTCTTC.